This TCR beta chain is drawn from a study of T cell responses to AZD1222 COVID-19 vaccine. Study information: Second-dose intervals near 4 or 12 weeks were combined.

Study outcomes and limitations: Targeting of unmutated variant regions was reportedly seen in nearly half of spike-specific TCRs.

In germline, CDR1 is SGHNT, CDR2 YYREEE (reference sequence). The CDR3 has 14 residues. Losses at the gene ends were 6 bases for V and 3 bases for J; bases not matched to a gene: 5. The assay was immunoSEQ multiplex PCR, and TCRdb's table has in-frame clones only and misses some. In the table there are over 150,000 clones, around 90% of which are singletons. Concerning this clone itself: Its antigen is unidentified.

V usage is TRBV5-4 and J usage is TRBJ2-3; 9 bases agree with TRBD2. The clonotype comes from an adult in good health. This material consisted of peripheral blood, taken on day 0 of AZD1222 vaccination. The CDR3 spells CASNAGGRTDTQYF. The CDR3 nucleotides read TGTGCCAGCAACGCGGGAGGGAGGACAGATACGCAGTATTTT.